This T cell receptor beta chain derives from a study of cytomegalovirus exposure and HLA in healthy donors. Looking at the study overall: Samples from HLA-typed donors yielded around 85 million unique TCRs in an early data release.

Donors were nominally healthy when sampled, though unrecorded immune exposures were likely. CDR3 length: 14 residues. V was clipped by 3 bases and J by 8 bases, with 13 bases between them. Germline CDR1 KGHSH, CDR2 LQKENI. The primer mix had 60 Vbeta and 13 Jbeta primers. The data were produced by immunoSEQ multiplex PCR, yet TCRdb's version contains in-frame clones alone and is incomplete. This sample has around 180,000 clones, with 84% found just once. As regards this clone: Its cognate antigen is unknown.

Study-level results: Associated with HLA alleles at 0.05 false discovery rate in a later analysis were 16,951 TCR beta sequences. Relative to the approximately 670-donor mean, N-insertions were reportedly fewer in an Asian-associated ancestry cluster in a later analysis.

The V gene is TRBV18, the J gene TRBJ1-4, with D maybe TRBD1 (5 bases). Sequencing input: PBMCs. The clonotype comes from a man between 18 and 29 years old in good health and CMV-seronegative. In DNA, the CDR3 is TGTGCCAGCTCACCTCGCCAGGGATACGAAAAACTGTTTTTT. Protein sequence: CASSPRQGYEKLFF.